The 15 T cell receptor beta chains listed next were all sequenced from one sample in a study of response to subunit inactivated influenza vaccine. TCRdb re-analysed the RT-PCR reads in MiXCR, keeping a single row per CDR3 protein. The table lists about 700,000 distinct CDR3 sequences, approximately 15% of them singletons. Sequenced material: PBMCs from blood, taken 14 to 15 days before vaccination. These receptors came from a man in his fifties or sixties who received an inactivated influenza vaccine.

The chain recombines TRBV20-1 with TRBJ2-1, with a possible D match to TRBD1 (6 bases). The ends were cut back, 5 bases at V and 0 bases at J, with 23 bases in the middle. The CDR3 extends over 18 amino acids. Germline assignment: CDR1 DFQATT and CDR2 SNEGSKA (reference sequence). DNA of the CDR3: TGCAGTGCTCCCCCGGTTACGCCAGGGGCAAGCTCCTACAATGAGCAGTTCTTC. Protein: CSAPPVTPGASSYNEQFF.

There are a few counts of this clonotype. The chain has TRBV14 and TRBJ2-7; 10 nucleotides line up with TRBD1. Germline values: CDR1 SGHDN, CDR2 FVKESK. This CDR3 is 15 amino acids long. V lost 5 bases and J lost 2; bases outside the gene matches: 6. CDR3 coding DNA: TGTGCCAGCAGCTCCGGGACAGGGGTCGCCTACGAGCAGTACTTC. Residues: CASSSGTGVAYEQYF.

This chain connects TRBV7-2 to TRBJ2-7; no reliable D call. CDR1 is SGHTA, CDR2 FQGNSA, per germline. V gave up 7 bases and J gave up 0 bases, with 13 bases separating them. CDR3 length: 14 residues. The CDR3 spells CASNNDGNSYEQYF. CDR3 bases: TGTGCCAGCAATAATGACGGCAACTCCTACGAGCAGTACTTC.

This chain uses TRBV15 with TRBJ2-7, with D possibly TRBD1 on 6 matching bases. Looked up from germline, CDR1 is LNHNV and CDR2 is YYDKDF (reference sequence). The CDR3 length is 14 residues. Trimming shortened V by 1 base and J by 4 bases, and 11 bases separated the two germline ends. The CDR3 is CATSRVPRGYEQYF. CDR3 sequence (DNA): TGTGCCACCAGCAGAGTTCCTAGGGGGTACGAGCAGTACTTC.

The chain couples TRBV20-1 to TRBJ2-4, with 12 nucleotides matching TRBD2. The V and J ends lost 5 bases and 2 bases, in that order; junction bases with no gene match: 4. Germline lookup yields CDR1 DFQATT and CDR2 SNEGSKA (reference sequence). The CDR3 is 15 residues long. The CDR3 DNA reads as TGCAGTGCTGGGACTAGCGGGTCTACCAAAAACATTCAGTACTTC. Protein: CSAGTSGSTKNIQYF.

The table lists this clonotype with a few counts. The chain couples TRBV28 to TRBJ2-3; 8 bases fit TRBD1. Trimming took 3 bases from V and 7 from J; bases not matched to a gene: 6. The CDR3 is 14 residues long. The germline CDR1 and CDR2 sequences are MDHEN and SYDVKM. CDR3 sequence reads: CASSLSGGSYTQYF. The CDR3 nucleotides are TGTGCCAGCAGTTTGTCAGGGGGCAGCTATACGCAGTATTTT.

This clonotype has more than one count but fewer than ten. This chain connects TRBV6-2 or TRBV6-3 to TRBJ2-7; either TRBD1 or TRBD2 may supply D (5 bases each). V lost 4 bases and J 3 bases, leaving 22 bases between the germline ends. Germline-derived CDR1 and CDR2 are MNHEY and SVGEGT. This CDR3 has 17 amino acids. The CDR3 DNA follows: TGTGCCAGCAGTTCCTCATCCGGGACCACGGCGGGCTACGAGCAGTACTTC. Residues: CASSSSSGTTAGYEQYF.

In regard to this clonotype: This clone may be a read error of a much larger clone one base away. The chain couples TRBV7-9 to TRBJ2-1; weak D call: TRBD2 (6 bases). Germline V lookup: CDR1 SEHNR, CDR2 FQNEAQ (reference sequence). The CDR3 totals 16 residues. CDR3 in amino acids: CASSLGGPSSCNEQFF. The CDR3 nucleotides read TGTGCCAGCAGCCTAGGAGGGCCTAGCTCCTGCAATGAGCAGTTCTTC.

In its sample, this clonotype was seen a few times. The CDR3 sequence: CASSSLAGGTDEQFF. The CDR3 DNA sequence: TGCGCCAGCAGCTCCCTAGCGGGAGGAACCGATGAGCAGTTCTTC. The chain couples TRBV5-1 to TRBJ2-1; the match to TRBD2 covers 11 bases. The V gene's germline CDR1 is SGHRS and CDR2 YFSETQ. The CDR3 runs 15 residues. Trimming at V came to 3 bases and at J to 8 bases, leaving 7 bases not matched to a gene.

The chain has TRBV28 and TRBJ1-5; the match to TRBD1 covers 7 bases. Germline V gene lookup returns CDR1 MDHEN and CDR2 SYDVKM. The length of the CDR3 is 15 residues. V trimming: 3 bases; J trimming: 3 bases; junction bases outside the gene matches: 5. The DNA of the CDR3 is TGTGCCAGCAGTTTCGCGACAGGGAACAATCAGCCCCAGCATTTT. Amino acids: CASSFATGNNQPQHF.

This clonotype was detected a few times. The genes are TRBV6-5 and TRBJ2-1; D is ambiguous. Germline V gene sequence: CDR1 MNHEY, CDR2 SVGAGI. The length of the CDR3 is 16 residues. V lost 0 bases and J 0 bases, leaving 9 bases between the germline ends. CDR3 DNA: TGTGCCAGCAGTTACTCTGTGTACAGCTCCTACAATGAGCAGTTCTTC. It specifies CASSYSVYSSYNEQFF.

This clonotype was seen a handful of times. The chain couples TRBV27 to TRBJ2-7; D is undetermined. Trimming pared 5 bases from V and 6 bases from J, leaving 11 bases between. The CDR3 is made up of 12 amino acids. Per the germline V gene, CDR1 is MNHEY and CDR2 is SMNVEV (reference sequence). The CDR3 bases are TGTGCCAGCAGTATCGTAGGTGGCGAGCAGTACTTC. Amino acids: CASSIVGGEQYF.

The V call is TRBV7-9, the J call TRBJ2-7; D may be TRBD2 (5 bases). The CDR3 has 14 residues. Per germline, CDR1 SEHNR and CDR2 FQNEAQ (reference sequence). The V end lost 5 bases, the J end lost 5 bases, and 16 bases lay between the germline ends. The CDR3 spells CASSEEAGSHEQYF. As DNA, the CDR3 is TGTGCCAGCAGCGAAGAGGCGGGCAGCCACGAGCAGTACTTC.

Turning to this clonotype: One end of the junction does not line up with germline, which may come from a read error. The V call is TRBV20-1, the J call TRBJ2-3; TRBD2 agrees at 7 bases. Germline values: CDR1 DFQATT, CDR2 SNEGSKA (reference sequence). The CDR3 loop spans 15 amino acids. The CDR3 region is CCASGLAERTDTQYF. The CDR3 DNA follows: TGCTGTGCTAGCGGTCTAGCGGAGCGTACAGATACGCAGTATTTT.

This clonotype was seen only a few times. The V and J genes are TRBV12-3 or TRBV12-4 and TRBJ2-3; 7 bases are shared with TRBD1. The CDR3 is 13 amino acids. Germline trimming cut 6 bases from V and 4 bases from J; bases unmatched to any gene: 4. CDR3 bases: TGTGCCAGCAGAAAGGGGGCCGCAGATACGCAGTATTTT. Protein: CASRKGAADTQYF.